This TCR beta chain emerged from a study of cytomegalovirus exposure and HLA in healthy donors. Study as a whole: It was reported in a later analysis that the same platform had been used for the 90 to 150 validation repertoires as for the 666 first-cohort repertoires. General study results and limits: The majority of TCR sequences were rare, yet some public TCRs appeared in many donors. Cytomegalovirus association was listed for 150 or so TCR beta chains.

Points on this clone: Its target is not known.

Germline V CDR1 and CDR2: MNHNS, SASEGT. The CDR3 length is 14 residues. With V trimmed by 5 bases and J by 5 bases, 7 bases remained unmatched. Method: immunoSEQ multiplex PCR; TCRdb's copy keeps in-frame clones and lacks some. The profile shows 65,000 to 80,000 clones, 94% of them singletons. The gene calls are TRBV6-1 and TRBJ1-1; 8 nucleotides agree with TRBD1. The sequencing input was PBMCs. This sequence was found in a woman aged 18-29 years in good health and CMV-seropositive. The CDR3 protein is CASSNGQGWTEAFF. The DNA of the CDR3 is TGTGCCAGCAGTAATGGACAGGGTTGGACTGAAGCTTTCTTT.